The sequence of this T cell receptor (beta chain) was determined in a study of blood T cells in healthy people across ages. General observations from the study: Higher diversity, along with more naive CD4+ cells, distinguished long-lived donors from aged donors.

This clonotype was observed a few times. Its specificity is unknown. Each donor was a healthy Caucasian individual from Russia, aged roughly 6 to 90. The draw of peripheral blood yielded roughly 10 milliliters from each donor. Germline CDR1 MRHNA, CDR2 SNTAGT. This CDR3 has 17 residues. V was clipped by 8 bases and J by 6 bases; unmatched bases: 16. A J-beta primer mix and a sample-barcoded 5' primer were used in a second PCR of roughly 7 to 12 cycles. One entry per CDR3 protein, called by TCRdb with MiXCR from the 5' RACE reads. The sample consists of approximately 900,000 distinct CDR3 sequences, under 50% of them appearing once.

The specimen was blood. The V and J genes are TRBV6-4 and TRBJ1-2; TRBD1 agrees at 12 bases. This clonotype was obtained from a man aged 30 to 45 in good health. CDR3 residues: CASAGRLAGTGGNGYTF. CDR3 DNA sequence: TGTGCCAGCGCGGGTCGGCTCGCCGGGACAGGGGGCAATGGCTACACCTTC.